This TCR beta chain was obtained from a study of blood T cell repertoires in COVID-19. Turning to the study itself: The United States, Italy and Spain were the sources of the acute and convalescent COVID-19 samples. Nucleic acid was either cDNA or gDNA, and it came from T cells, B-cell-depleted T cells, or PBMCs.

Seattle researchers signed up patients amid active infection and tracked them longitudinally. In the study's own analysis: Reference gene primers were amplified, and this amplification served to estimate nucleated cell counts. Data came from immunoSEQ multiplex PCR; TCRdb stores just in-frame clones and leaves some out. V, J and clone size derive from that table, while D and trimming were established from the DNA sequence. The sample contains roughly 200,000 clones, approximately 88% of which appear only once. The sequence derives from a woman in her forties with COVID-19, enrolled during active disease. The sequencing input was peripheral blood.

As DNA, the CDR3 is TGTGCCAGTAGTATAGATCTGGGCTCACCCCTCCACTTT. Translated: CASSIDLGSPLHF. The chain combines TRBV19 with TRBJ1-6; D unclear. Trimming stripped 0 bases from V and 10 bases from J, with 7 bases between. The germline V gene has CDR1 LNHDA and CDR2 SQIVND (reference sequence). The CDR3 has 13 amino acids.